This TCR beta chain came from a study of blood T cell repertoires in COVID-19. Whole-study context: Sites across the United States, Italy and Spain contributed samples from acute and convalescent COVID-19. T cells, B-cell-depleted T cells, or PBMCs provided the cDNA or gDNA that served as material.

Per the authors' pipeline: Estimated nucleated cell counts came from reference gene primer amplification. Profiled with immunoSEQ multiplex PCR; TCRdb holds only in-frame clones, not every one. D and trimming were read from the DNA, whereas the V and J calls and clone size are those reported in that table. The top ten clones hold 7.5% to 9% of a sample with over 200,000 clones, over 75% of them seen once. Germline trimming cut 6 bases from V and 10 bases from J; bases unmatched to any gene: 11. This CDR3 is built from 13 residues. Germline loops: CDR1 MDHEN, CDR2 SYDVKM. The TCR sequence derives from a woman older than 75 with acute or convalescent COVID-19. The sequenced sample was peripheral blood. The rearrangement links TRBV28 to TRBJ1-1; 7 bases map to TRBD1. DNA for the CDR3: TGTGCCAGCAGCACTCAGGGGGTCCGAGTAGCTTTCTTT. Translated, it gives CASSTQGVRVAFF.